The clone carrying this TCR beta chain has at least ten counts. Template material for amplifying TCR beta CDR3 regions consisted of RNA transcripts. HTBI primers were employed in a first-round RT-PCR of the TCR CDR3. TCRdb redid the calling of the multiplex PCR reads with MiXCR, one entry per CDR3 protein. Of more than 500,000 distinct CDR3 sequences in the sample, over 12% were seen once. This sample holds PBMCs from roughly 10 ml fresh peripheral blood. The data are from a study of T cells in Graves' hyperthyroidism and ophthalmopathy. Sequencing used blood. This sequence originates from a woman aged 35 to 49 with Graves' ophthalmopathy.

Here the CDR3 reads CASSLDLQGYTF. CDR3 in DNA: TGCGCCAGCAGCCTGGACCTCCAGGGCTACACCTTC. The rearrangement joins TRBV5-1 to TRBJ1-2, with D unclear. Germline V gives CDR1 SGHRS, CDR2 YFSETQ. CDR3 length: 12 residues. With 4 bases removed from V and 8 bases from J, the gap between germline ends came to 12 bases. The whole variable domain, filled in from reference TRBV5-1 and TRBJ1-2, reads KAGVTQTPRYLIKTRGQQVTLSCSPISGHRSVSWYQQTPGQGLQFLFEYFSETQRNKGNFPGRFSGRQFSNSRSEMNVSTLELGDSALYLCASSLDLQGYTFGSGTRLTVV.